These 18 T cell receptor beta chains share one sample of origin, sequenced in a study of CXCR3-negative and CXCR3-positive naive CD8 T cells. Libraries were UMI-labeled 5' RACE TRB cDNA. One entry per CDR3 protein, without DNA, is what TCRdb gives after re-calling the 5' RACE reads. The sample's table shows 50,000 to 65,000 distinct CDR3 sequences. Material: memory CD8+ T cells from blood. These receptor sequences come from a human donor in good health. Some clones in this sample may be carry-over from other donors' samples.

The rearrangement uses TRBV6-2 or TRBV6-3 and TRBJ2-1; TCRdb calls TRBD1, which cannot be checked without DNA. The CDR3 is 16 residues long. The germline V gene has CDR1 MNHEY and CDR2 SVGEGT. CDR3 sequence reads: CATFPLTSLRFNEQFF.

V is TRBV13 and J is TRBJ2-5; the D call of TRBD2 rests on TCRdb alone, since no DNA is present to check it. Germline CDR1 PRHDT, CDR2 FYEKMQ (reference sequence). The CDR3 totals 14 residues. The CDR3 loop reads CASSARTAQETQYF.

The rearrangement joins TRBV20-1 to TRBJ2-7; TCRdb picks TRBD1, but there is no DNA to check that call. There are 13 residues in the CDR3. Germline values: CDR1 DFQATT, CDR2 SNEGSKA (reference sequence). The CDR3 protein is CSAVDTHSYEQYF.

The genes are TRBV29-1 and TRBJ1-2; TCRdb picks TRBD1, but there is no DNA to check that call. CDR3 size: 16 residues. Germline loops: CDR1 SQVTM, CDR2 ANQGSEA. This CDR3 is CSVEGGAGVPFSGYTF.

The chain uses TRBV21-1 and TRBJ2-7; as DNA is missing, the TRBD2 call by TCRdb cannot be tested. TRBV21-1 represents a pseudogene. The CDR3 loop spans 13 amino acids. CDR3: CASWGLPGAEQYF.

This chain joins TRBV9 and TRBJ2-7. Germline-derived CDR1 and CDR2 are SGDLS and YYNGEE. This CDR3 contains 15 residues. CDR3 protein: CASSLTAGGTYEQYF.

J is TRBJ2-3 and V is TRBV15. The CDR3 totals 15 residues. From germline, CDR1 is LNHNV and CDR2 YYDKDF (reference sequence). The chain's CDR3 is CATSRDRRPSDTQYF.

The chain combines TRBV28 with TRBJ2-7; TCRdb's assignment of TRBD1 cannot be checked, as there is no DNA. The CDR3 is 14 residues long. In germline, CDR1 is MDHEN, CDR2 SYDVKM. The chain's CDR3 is CASSYYRGNYEQYF.

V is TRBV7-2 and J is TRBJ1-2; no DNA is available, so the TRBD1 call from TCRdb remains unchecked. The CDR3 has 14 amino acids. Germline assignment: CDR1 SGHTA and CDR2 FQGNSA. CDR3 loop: CASSPGQLNYGYTF.

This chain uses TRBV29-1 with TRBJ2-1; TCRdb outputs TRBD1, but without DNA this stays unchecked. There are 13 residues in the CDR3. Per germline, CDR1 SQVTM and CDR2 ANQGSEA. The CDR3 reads CSVVRQGYGEQFF.

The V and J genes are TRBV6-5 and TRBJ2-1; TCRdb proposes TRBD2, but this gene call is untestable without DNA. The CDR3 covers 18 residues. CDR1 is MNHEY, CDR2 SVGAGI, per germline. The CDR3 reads CASSYSSLAGGTYNEQFF.

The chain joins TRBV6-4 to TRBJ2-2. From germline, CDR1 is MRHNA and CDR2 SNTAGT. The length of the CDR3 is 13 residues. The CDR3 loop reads CASSDPSTGELFF.

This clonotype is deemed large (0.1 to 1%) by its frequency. The CDR3 loop reads CSVVEGSPYEQYF. The chain employs TRBV29-1 and TRBJ2-7; TCRdb outputs TRBD2, but without DNA this stays unchecked. The CDR3 length is 13 residues. Germline lookup yields CDR1 SQVTM and CDR2 ANQGSEA.

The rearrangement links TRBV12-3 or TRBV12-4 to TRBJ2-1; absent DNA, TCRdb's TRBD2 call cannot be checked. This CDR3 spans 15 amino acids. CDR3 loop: CASRWPRSSYNEQFF.

The CDR3 region is CSANDRSPYEQYF. This chain uses TRBV20-1 with TRBJ2-7. Germline V gene data show CDR1 as DFQATT and CDR2 as SNEGSKA (reference sequence). The CDR3 totals 13 residues.

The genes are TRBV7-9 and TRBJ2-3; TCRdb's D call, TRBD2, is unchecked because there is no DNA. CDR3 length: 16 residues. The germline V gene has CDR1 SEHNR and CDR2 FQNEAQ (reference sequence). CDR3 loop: CASSLSGLAGTDTQYF.

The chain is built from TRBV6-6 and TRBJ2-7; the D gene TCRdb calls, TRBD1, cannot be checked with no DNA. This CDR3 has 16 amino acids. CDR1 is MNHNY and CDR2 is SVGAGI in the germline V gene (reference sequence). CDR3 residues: CASRPYRDRAVSEQYF.

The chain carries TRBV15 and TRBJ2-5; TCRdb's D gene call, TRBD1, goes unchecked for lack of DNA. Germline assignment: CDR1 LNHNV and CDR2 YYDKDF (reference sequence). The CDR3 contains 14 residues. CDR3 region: CATSSRGGQETQYF.